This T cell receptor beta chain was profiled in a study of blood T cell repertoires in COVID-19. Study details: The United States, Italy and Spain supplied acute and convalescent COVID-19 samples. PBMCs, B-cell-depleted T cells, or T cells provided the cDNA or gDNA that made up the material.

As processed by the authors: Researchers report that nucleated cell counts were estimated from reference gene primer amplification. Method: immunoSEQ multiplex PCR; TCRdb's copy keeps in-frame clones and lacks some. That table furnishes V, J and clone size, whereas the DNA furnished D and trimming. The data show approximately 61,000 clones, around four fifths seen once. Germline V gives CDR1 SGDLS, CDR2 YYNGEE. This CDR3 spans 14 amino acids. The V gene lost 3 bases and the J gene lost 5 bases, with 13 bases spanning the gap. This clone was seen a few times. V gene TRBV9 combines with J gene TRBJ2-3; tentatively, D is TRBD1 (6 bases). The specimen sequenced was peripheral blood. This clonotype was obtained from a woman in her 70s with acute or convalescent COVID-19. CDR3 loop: CASSAPGVGDTQYF. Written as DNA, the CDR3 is TGTGCCAGCAGCGCCCCAGGGGTAGGAGATACGCAGTATTTT.